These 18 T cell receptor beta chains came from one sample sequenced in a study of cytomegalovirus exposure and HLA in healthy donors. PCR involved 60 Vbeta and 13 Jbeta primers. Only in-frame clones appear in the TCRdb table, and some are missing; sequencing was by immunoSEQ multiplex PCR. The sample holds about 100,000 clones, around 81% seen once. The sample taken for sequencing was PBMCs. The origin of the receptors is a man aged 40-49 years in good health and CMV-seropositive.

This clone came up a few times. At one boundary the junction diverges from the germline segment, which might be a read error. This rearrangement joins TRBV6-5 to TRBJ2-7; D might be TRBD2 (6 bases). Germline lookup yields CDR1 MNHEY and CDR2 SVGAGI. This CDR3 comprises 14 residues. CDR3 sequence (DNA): TGTGCCAGCAGTAACTCCCGGACTACCTACGAGCAGTACTTC. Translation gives CASSNSRTTYEQYF.

For the CDR3, the DNA is TGTGCCAGTAGTATAGCCATCCAGGCGCCTGAAGCTTTCTTT. Translating gives CASSIAIQAPEAFF. The chain employs TRBV19 and TRBJ1-1; D uncertain. The V gene's germline CDR1 is LNHDA and CDR2 SQIVND (reference sequence). The CDR3 extends over 14 amino acids. The ends were cut back, 1 base at V and 6 bases at J, with 12 bases in the middle. The variable domain in full, with the rest retrieved from reference TRBV19 and TRBJ1-1, is DGGITQSPKYLFRKEGQNVTLSCEQNLNHDAMYWYRQDPGQGLRLIYYSQIVNDFQKGDIAEGYSVSREKKESFPLTVTSAQKNPTAFYLCASSIAIQAPEAFFGQGTRLTVV.

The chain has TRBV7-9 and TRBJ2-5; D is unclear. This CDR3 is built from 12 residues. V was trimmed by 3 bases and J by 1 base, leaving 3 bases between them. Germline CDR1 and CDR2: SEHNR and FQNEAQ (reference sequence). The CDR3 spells CASSFSQETQYF. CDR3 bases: TGTGCCAGCAGCTTCAGCCAAGAGACCCAGTACTTC.

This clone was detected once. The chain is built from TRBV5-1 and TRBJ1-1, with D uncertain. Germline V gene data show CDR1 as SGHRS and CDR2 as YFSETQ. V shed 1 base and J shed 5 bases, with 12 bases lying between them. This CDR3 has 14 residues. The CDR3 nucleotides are TGCGCCAGCAGCTTGAGTCCCCCAACAACTGAAGCTTTCTTT. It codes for CASSLSPPTTEAFF.

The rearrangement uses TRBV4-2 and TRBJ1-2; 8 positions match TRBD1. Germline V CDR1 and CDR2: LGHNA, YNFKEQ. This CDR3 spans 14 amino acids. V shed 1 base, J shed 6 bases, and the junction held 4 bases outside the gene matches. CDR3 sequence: CASSQVPGGDGYTF. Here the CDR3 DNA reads TGTGCCAGCAGCCAAGTACCAGGGGGCGATGGCTACACCTTC.

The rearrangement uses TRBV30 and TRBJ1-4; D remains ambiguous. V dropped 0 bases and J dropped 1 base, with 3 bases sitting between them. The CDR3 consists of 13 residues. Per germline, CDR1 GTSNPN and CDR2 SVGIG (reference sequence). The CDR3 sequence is CAWSVLTNEKLFF. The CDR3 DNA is TGTGCCTGGAGTGTACTAACTAATGAAAAACTGTTTTTT.

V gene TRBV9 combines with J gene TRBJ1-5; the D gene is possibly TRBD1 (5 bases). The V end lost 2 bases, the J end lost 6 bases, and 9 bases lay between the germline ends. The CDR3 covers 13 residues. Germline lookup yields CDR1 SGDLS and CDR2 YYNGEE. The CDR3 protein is CASSVGGVQPQHF. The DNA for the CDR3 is TGTGCCAGCAGCGTCGGGGGGGTTCAGCCCCAGCATTTT. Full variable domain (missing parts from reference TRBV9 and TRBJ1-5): DSGVTQTPKHLITATGQRVTLRCSPRSGDLSVYWYQQSLDQGLQFLIQYYNGEERAKGNILERFSAQQFPDLHSELNLSSLELGDSALYFCASSVGGVQPQHFGDGTRLSIL.

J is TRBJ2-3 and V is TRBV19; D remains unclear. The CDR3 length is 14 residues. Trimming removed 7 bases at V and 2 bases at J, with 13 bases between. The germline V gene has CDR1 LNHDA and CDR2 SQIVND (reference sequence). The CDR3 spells CASTSSRYTDTQYF. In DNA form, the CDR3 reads TGTGCCAGTACCTCATCGAGGTACACAGATACGCAGTATTTT. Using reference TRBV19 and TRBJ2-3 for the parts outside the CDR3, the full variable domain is DGGITQSPKYLFRKEGQNVTLSCEQNLNHDAMYWYRQDPGQGLRLIYYSQIVNDFQKGDIAEGYSVSREKKESFPLTVTSAQKNPTAFYLCASTSSRYTDTQYFGPGTRLTVL.

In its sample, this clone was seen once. The CDR3 is CATSRVSAGEQFF. DNA of the CDR3: TGTGCCACCAGCAGAGTCTCGGCAGGTGAGCAGTTCTTC. This rearrangement joins TRBV15 to TRBJ2-1; D not certain. The CDR3 spans 13 residues. Germline-derived CDR1 and CDR2 are LNHNV and YYDKDF (reference sequence). With 1 base removed from V and 9 bases from J, the gap between germline ends came to 10 bases.

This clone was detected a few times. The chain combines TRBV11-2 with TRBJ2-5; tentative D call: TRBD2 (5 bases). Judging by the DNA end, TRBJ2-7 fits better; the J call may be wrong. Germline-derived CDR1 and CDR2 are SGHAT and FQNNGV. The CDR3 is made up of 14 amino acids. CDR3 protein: CASSLGGRKREQYF. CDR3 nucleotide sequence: TGTGCCAGCAGCTTAGGAGGGAGAAAGCGCGAGCAGTACTTC.

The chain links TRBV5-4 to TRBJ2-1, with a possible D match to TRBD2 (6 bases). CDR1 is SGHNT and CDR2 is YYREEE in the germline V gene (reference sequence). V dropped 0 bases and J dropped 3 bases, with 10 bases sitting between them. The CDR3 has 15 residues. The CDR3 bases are TGTGCCAGCAGCTTGGCCTACGGGAGCTACAATGAGCAGTTCTTC. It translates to CASSLAYGSYNEQFF.

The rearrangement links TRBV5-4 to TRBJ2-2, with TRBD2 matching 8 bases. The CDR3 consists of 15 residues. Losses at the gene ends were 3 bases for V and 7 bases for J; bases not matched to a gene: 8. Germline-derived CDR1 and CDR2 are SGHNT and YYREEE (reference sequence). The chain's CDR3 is CASSSSGTSGGELFF. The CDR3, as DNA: TGTGCCAGCAGCTCCTCCGGGACTAGTGGCGGGGAGCTGTTTTTT. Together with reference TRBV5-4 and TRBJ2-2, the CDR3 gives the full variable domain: ETGVTQSPTHLIKTRGQQVTLRCSSQSGHNTVSWYQQALGQGPQFIFQYYREEENGRGNFPPRFSGLQFPNYSSELNVNALELDDSALYLCASSSSGTSGGELFFGEGSRLTVL.

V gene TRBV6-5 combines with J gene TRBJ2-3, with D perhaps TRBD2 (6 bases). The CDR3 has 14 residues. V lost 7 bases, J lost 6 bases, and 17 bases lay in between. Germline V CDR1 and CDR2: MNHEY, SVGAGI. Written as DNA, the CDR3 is TGTGCCAGCAAGAGTCTACCGGCGGGGGATACGCAGTATTTT. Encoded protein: CASKSLPAGDTQYF.

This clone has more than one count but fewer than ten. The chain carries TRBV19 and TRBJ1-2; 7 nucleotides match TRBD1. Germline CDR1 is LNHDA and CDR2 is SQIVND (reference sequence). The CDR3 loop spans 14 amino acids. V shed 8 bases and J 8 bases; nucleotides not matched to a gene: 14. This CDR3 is CASWPEGRGFGYTF. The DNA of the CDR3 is TGTGCCAGTTGGCCCGAGGGCAGGGGGTTCGGCTACACCTTC.

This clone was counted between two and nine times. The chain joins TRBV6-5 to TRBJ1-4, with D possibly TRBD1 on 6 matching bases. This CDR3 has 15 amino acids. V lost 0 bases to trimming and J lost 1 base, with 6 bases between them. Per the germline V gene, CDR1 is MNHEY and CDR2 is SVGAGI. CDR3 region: CASSYSRGTNEKLFF. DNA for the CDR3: TGTGCCAGCAGTTACTCCAGGGGAACTAATGAAAAACTGTTTTTT.

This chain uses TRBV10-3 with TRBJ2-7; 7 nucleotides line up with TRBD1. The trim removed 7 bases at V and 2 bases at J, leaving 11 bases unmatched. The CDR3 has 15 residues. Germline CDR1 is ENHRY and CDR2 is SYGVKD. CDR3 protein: CAIKAGEGQTYEQYF. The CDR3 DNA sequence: TGTGCCATCAAGGCCGGAGAGGGACAGACCTACGAGCAGTACTTC.

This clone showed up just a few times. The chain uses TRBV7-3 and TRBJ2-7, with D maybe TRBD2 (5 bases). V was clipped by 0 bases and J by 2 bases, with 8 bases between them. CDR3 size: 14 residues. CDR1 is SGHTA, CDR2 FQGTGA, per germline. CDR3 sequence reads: CASSLTPSPYEQYF. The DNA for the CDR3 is TGTGCCAGCAGCTTAACCCCTAGCCCCTACGAGCAGTACTTC. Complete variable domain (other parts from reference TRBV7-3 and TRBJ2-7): GAGVSQTPSNKVTEKGKYVELRCDPISGHTALYWYRQSLGQGPEFLIYFQGTGAADDSGLPNDRFFAVRPEGSVSTLKIQRTERGDSAVYLCASSLTPSPYEQYFGPGTRLTVT.

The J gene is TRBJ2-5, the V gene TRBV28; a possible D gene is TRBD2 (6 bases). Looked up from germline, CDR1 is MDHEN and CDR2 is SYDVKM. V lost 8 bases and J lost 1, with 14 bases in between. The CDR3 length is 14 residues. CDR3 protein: CASERRGIQETQYF. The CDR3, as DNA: TGTGCCAGCGAACGTCGCGGGATCCAAGAGACCCAGTACTTC.